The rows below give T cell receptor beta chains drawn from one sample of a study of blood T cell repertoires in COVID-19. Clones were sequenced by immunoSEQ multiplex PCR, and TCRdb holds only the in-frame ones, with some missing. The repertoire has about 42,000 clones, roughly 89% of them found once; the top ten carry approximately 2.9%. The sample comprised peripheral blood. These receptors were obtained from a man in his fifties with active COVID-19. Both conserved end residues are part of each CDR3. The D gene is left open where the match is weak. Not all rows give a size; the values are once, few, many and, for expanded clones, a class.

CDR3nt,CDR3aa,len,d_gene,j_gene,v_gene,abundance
TGTGCTAGTGGGTCGTCCGGAGGGTCCCACGAGCAGTACTTC,CASGSSGGSHEQYF,14,.,TRBJ2-7,TRBV12-5,.
TGTGCCATCACCGGGACAGGGGTTGGCGGGGAGCTGTTTTTT,CAITGTGVGGELFF,14,TRBD1,TRBJ2-2,TRBV10-3,.
TGCGCCAGCAGCCATCTCTTACAGAACCATCAGCCCCAGCATTTT,CASSHLLQNHQPQHF,15,.,TRBJ1-5,TRBV4-1,.
TGTGCCAGCTCACCGGGACTACTCTACGAGCAGTACTTC,CASSPGLLYEQYF,13,TRBD2,TRBJ2-7,TRBV18,.
TGTGCCAGCAGCGTCGACAGTCCCACTGAAGCTTTCTTT,CASSVDSPTEAFF,13,.,TRBJ1-1,TRBV7-9,once
TGTGCCAGCAGCCACGGGGACAGACAGACCCAGTACTTC,CASSHGDRQTQYF,13,TRBD1,TRBJ2-5,TRBV3-1/TRBV3-2,.
TGTGCCACCAGCAGAGATCAAGGGGAACCCCTCCACTTT,CATSRDQGEPLHF,13,.,TRBJ1-6,TRBV15,.
TGTGCCAGCAGCCCCGATCGGGACAGACTCTACAATGAGCAGTTCTTC,CASSPDRDRLYNEQFF,16,TRBD1,TRBJ2-1,TRBV7-3,.
TGTGCCAGCAGCTTCGGGACAGGGGGCAACTATGGCTACACCTTC,CASSFGTGGNYGYTF,15,TRBD1,TRBJ1-2,TRBV5-4,.
TGTGCCAGCAGAAAGACAGGGCTGGGAGATCAGCCCCAGCATTTT,CASRKTGLGDQPQHF,15,TRBD1,TRBJ1-5,TRBV6-6,.
TGCAGCGTTGTAATAGCAGGGGGCGGTGAAGCTTTCTTT,CSVVIAGGGEAFF,13,TRBD1,TRBJ1-1,TRBV29-1,once
TGTGCCAGCAGCTTAGGAGGGGGGGCGTCCGGGGAGCTGTTTTTT,CASSLGGGASGELFF,15,.,TRBJ2-2,TRBV7-9,.
TGCGCCAGCAGCTCAAGGACTAGCGGGGGGGCCTCCAATGAGCAGTTCTTC,CASSSRTSGGASNEQFF,17,TRBD2,TRBJ2-1,TRBV5-1,.
TGCGCCAGCAGGAGCAACCAAGAGACCCAGTACTTC,CASRSNQETQYF,12,.,TRBJ2-5,TRBV5-1,.
TGTGCCATCAGTACGCCGGGACGGGACATGGAGACCCAGTACTTC,CAISTPGRDMETQYF,15,.,TRBJ2-5,TRBV10-3,.
TGCGCCAGCAGCTTGGAAGGTAACAGGAACACCGGGGAGCTGTTTTTT,CASSLEGNRNTGELFF,16,.,TRBJ2-2,TRBV5-1,.
TGTGCCAGCAGCCAAGTGGGCGGCACAGATACGCAGTATTTT,CASSQVGGTDTQYF,14,.,TRBJ2-3,TRBV3-1/TRBV3-2,.
TGTGCCAGCACCTCGCGGTCAGGGCGTTACGTTGGCTACACCTTC,CASTSRSGRYVGYTF,15,.,TRBJ1-2,TRBV28,.
TGTGCCAGCAGCCCCATGATGACTAGCGATAATGAGCAGTTCTTC,CASSPMMTSDNEQFF,15,TRBD2,TRBJ2-1,TRBV9,.
TGTGCCATCAGTGAGTCCTACCGGTTGGTAAATCAGCCCCAGCATTTT,CAISESYRLVNQPQHF,16,.,TRBJ1-5,TRBV10-3,.